These 3 T cell receptor beta chains were sequenced from one sample in a study of CD8+ T cells in alopecia areata. Stated treatment: oral pan-JAK inhibitor, 5-10 mg twice daily. It was cDNA, reverse transcribed from extracted RNA, that served as the sequencing template. The repertoire was sequenced with immunoSEQ multiplex PCR; TCRdb's copy has only in-frame clones and lacks some. The data contain 85,000 to 95,000 clones, about 71% of them singletons. The sample here was CD8+ T cells sorted from blood, taken at approximately week 42, from a patient treated with tofacitinib. The receptors shown here come from a human donor with alopecia areata.

A few counts support this clone. The rearrangement joins TRBV29-1 to TRBJ2-5; 9 bases match TRBD2. Per germline, CDR1 SQVTM and CDR2 ANQGSEA. Trimming cost V 0 bases and J 1 base; bases outside gene matches: 6. This CDR3 is built from 16 residues. The DNA of the CDR3 is TGCAGCGTTGAAGATCAAGCGGGGGGCCCCCAAGAGACCCAGTACTTC. Translated, it gives CSVEDQAGGPQETQYF.

In this sample, this clone turned up once. The J gene is TRBJ2-1, the V gene TRBV2, with D possibly TRBD1 on 6 matching bases. CDR1 and CDR2 (germline): SNHLY, FYNNEI. The germline V and J ends were trimmed by 8 bases and 6 bases, with 17 bases remaining between them. The CDR3 consists of 14 residues. In nucleotides, the CDR3 is TGTGCCAGCGGGGAGAACAGGGAAGGCAATGAGCAGTTCTTC. Translation: CASGENREGNEQFF.

This chain links TRBV30 with TRBJ2-6; D might be TRBD1 (5 bases). Trimming stripped 0 bases from V and 2 bases from J, with 11 bases between. CDR1 and CDR2 from the germline V gene are GTSNPN and SVGIG (reference sequence). The CDR3 length is 16 residues. The CDR3: CAWSVDIGAGANVLTF. The CDR3 coding sequence is TGTGCCTGGAGTGTAGATATAGGGGCTGGGGCCAACGTCCTGACTTTC.